Presented here are 5 T cell receptor beta chains from one specimen sequenced in a study of T cell responses to AZD1222 COVID-19 vaccine. Here immunoSEQ multiplex PCR was the method, and the copy in TCRdb shows in-frame clones only, minus some. The table records 130,000 to 150,000 clones, more than 85% of them present only once. The source was peripheral blood, collected on day 0 of AZD1222 vaccination. The source of these receptors is an adult in good health.

The chain links TRBV9 to TRBJ2-2; 15 nucleotides agree with TRBD2. The germline V gene has CDR1 SGDLS and CDR2 YYNGEE. The CDR3 contains 18 residues. V lost 4 bases and J lost 6; bases outside the gene matches: 10. CDR3 DNA sequence: TGTGCCAGCAGCCCGGGACTAGCGGGAGGAGTTATCGCCGGGGAGCTGTTTTTT. Its translation is CASSPGLAGGVIAGELFF.

This sequence joins TRBV6-5 and TRBJ1-2, with 8 bases fitting TRBD1. Germline trimming cut 8 bases from V and 6 bases from J; bases unmatched to any gene: 5. CDR1 is MNHEY, CDR2 SVGAGI, per germline. This CDR3 comprises 12 residues. The CDR3 DNA follows: TGTGCCAGCCGGACAGGGTTTAATGGCTACACCTTC. Its translation is CASRTGFNGYTF.

This clone was picked up one time. The chain carries TRBV19 and TRBJ2-7; 8 bases map to TRBD1. CDR1 and CDR2 (germline): LNHDA, SQIVND (reference sequence). The junction had 5 bases not matched to a gene; V was cut back by 2 bases and J by 2 bases. The CDR3 is 15 residues long. CDR3 nucleotides: TGTGCCAGTAGTATAAGCGGACAGGGCCCCTACGAGCAGTACTTC. This sequence encodes CASSISGQGPYEQYF.

This clone was detected a few times. The chain uses TRBV19 and TRBJ1-1; the D gene is possibly TRBD1 (6 bases). The CDR3 is 16 residues long. V lost 5 bases, J lost 4 bases, and 20 bases lay in between. Germline CDR1 is LNHDA and CDR2 is SQIVND (reference sequence). CDR3 loop: CASSPGTLALGTEAFF. The CDR3 DNA is TGTGCCAGTAGTCCCGGGACACTTGCTTTGGGCACTGAAGCTTTCTTT.

The CDR3 region has the DNA TGTGCCTGGAGGTTTTTCCACAAAACACAGGCGAGGCCCCAGCATTTT. Encoded protein: CAWRFFHKTQARPQHF. The rearrangement joins TRBV30 to TRBJ1-5, with a tentative D call TRBD1 (5 bases). The germline V gene encodes CDR1 GTSNPN and CDR2 SVGIG (reference sequence). Trimming pared 3 bases from V and 9 bases from J, leaving 24 bases between. The CDR3 spans 16 residues.